This T cell receptor beta chain appears in the sequencing data of a study of T cell clones after liver transplantation. CDR1 is SQVTM, CDR2 ANQGSEA, per germline. Between the trimmed V and J ends, which lost 2 bases and 1 base, there was a span of 8 bases. The CDR3 consists of 13 residues. Using immunoSEQ multiplex PCR, the repertoire was profiled, and TCRdb retains in-frame clones only, with some absent. Among roughly 120,000 clones listed, 90% were seen once. The V gene is TRBV29-1, the J gene TRBJ1-1, with a tentative D call TRBD1 (5 bases). The origin of this receptor is a human patient who received a liver transplant. The T cells may come from the graft donor. Sequenced material: CD4+ T cells from blood, taken 12 months after liver transplant. CDR3 nucleotide sequence: TGCAGCGTTGAACAGGGAGGGAACACTGAAGCTTTCTTT. Translating it yields CSVEQGGNTEAFF.